This TCR beta chain originates from a study of shared clonotypes between healthy human individuals. Study conclusions and caveats: A generally larger estimated richness was seen in naive subsets than in memory subsets.

Splitting of CD4+ cells produced CD45RA+ naive and CD45RA-negative memory subsets. The CDR3 extends over 18 amino acids. The assay was run at deep level. In replicate PCRs of sorted subsets, about 190 ng DNA, approximately 32,000 T cell genomes, was used. This table comes from immunoSEQ multiplex PCR, and its TCRdb copy is limited to in-frame clones, with some not included. The sample has about 2.3 million clones, 85% to 95% seen once. With respect to this clone: The antigen remains unidentified.

The clonotype comes from a man aged 18 to 35 in good health. Some clones in this sample may be carry-over from other donors' samples. This chain uses TRBV21-1 with TRBJ2-5; TRBD2 reflects the table's D call only, with no check against the DNA. TRBV21-1 is designated a pseudogene. The specimen sequenced was naive CD4+ T cells from PBMCs. The sample's subset: CD45RA+ positively selected. The CDR3 loop reads CASSITLTQGRRGETQYF. Here the CDR3 DNA reads TGTGCCAGCAGCATCACACTTACTCAGGGAAGGAGGGGAGAGACCCAGTACTTC.